The 10 T cell receptor beta chains reported below all come from one sample, sequenced in a study of blood T cells in healthy people across ages. PCR was performed a second time for about 6 to 12 cycles using a sample-barcoded 5' primer and a J-beta primer mix. TCRdb re-called the 5' RACE reads through MiXCR, storing one row per CDR3 protein. The table has 1.5 million to 2 million distinct CDR3 sequences, over 25% seen once; the top ten hold 6.5% to 8.5%. The specimen was blood. The origin of the receptors is a woman aged 25 to 39 in good health.

The gene calls are TRBV7-8 and TRBJ1-4; unclear D gene. Germline V gene data show CDR1 as SGHVS and CDR2 as FQNEAQ. Trimming cost V 5 bases and J 4 bases, with 14 bases left between them. The CDR3 totals 15 residues. The CDR3 nucleotides are TGTGCCAGCAGCCAGCCACGCAGCGATAATGAAAAACTGTTTTTT. Protein product: CASSQPRSDNEKLFF.

The chain carries TRBV20-1 and TRBJ2-3, with a possible D match to TRBD1 (6 bases). Germline V gives CDR1 DFQATT, CDR2 SNEGSKA (reference sequence). Trimming took 5 bases from V and 0 from J, leaving 12 bases between them. This CDR3 has 14 residues. The CDR3 DNA follows: TGCAGTGCTTATAGGGGACATAGCACAGATACGCAGTATTTT. Translating gives CSAYRGHSTDTQYF.

This clonotype was seen a few times. V usage is TRBV4-1 and J usage is TRBJ2-7, with D possibly being TRBD1 or TRBD2 (5 bases each). Trimming shortened V by 0 bases and J by 5 bases, and 11 bases separated the two germline ends. The germline gives CDR1 MGHRA, CDR2 YSYEKL. The CDR3 is made up of 14 amino acids. The CDR3 region is CASSQDSGTNEQYF. DNA of the CDR3: TGCGCCAGCAGCCAAGATTCAGGGACCAACGAGCAGTACTTC.

Note on this clonotype: One end of the junction varies from germline; a read error may be responsible. The rearrangement joins TRBV7-2 to TRBJ2-7, with TRBD1 as a possible D gene (6 bases). The better agreement between TRBJ2-5 and the DNA end casts doubt on the J call. The CDR3 loop spans 14 amino acids. Per the germline V gene, CDR1 is SGHTA and CDR2 is FQGNSA. CDR3 nucleotides: TGTGCCAGCAGCTCCCACGGACAGCAAGGGACCCAGTACTTC. The encoded protein is CASSSHGQQGTQYF.

A note on this clonotype: Sequence at one end of the junction differs from germline and may be a read error. V and J are TRBV28 and TRBJ1-5, with 7 bases lining up with TRBD1. CDR1 and CDR2 (germline): MDHEN, SYDVKM. The CDR3 runs to 15 residues. CDR3 sequence reads: CASSNRGLGNQLQHF. The DNA for the CDR3 is TGTGCCAGCAGTAACAGGGGCCTGGGCAATCAGCTCCAGCATTTT. Combining the CDR3 with reference TRBV28 and TRBJ1-5 gives the whole variable domain DVKVTQSSRYLVKRTGEKVFLECVQDMDHENMFWYRQDPGLGLRLIYFSYDVKMKEKGDIPEGYSVSREKKERFSLILESASTNQTSMYLCASSNRGLGNQLQHFGDGTRLSIL.

This clonotype was recorded a few times. The chain couples TRBV28 to TRBJ2-5, with 10 bases identical to TRBD2. This CDR3 contains 12 residues. V lost 4 bases to trimming and J lost 10 bases; unmatched junction nucleotides: 3. Germline loops: CDR1 MDHEN, CDR2 SYDVKM. The CDR3 region has the DNA TGTGCCAGCAGTTCGGGACTAGCGTTCCAGTACTTC. Protein product: CASSSGLAFQYF.

This clonotype was counted ten times or more. DNA for the CDR3: TGCAGCGTTGAAGCCCCGGGAGGCTACACCTTC. It specifies CSVEAPGGYTF. The genes are TRBV29-1 and TRBJ1-2; no clear D gene. Trimming removed 1 base from V and 8 bases from J, with 8 bases in between. From germline, CDR1 is SQVTM and CDR2 ANQGSEA. This CDR3 region has 11 residues.

This chain connects TRBV12-3 or TRBV12-4 to TRBJ2-3; TRBD2 aligns across 13 bases. Trimming at V came to 5 bases and at J to 7 bases, leaving 9 bases not matched to a gene. The CDR3 is 16 amino acids. CDR3 in DNA: TGTGCCAGCAGTCCTCGACTAGCGGGAGGTTCGCATACGCAGTATTTT. Its protein product is CASSPRLAGGSHTQYF.

The CDR3 coding sequence is TGTGCCAGCAGTGAAGACCCCAGGGGGCAAGGGGATCCGGATGAAAAACTGTTTTTT. This codes for CASSEDPRGQGDPDEKLFF. V usage is TRBV2 and J usage is TRBJ1-4; 8 bases agree with TRBD1. Germline V gene sequence: CDR1 SNHLY, CDR2 FYNNEI. J gave up 6 bases and V 1 base, and 16 bases lay outside the gene matches. The CDR3 runs 19 residues.

V is TRBV10-3 and J is TRBJ2-1; D uncertain. This CDR3 region has 12 residues. The V end lost 3 bases, the J end lost 13 bases, and 13 bases lay between the germline ends. From germline, CDR1 is ENHRY and CDR2 SYGVKD. The CDR3 nucleotides read TGTGCCATCAGTGATCGCCAAGAGACCCAGTTCTTC. Its translation: CAISDRQETQFF.